This T cell receptor beta chain was found in a study of cytotoxic CD8 clonotypes in ibrutinib-treated CLL. CDR1 and CDR2 (germline): SGHTA, FQGNSA. Trimming pared 6 bases from V and 0 bases from J, leaving 8 bases between. The CDR3 runs 13 residues. This table comes from immunoSEQ multiplex PCR, and its TCRdb copy is limited to in-frame clones, with some not included. The data show about 35,000 clones, about half seen once. The receptor was isolated from a human donor with chronic lymphocytic leukemia. The input for sequencing was PBMCs, taken before ibrutinib treatment. V usage is TRBV7-2 and J usage is TRBJ1-1; D uncertain. DNA of the CDR3: TGTGCCAGCAGACTAGATATGAACACTGAAGCTTTCTTT. Residues: CASRLDMNTEAFF.